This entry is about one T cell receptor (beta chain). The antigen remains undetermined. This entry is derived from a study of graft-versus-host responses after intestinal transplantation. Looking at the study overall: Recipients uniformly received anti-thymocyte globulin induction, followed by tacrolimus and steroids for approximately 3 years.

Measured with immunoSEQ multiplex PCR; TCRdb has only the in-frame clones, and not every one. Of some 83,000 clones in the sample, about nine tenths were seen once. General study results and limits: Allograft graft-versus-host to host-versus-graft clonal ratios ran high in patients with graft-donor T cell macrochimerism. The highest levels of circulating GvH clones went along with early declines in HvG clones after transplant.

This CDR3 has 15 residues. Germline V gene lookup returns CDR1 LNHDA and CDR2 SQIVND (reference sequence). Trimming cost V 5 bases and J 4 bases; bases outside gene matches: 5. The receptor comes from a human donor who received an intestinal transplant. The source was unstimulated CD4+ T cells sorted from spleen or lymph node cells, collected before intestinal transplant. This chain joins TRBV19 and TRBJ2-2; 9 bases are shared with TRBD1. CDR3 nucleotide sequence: TGTGCCAGTAGTCCCCGGGACAGGGCCACCGGGGAGCTGTTTTTT. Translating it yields CASSPRDRATGELFF.